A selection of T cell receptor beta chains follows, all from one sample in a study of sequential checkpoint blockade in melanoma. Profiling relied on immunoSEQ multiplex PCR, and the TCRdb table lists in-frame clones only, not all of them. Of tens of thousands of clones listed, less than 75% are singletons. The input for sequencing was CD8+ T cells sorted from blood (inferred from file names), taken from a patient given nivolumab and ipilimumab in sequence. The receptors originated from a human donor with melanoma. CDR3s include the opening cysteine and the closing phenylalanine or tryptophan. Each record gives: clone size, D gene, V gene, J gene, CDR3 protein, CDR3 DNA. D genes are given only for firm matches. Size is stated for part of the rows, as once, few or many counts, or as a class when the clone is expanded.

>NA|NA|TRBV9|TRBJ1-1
CASSLGGGTEAFF
TGTGCCAGCAGCTTGGGAGGGGGCACTGAAGCTTTCTTT
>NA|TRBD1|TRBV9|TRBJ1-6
CASGTGGSPLHF
TGTGCCAGCGGGACAGGGGGATCACCCCTCCACTTT
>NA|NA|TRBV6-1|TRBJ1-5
CASSKPQGSNQPQHF
TGTGCCAGCAGTAAGCCACAGGGTAGCAATCAGCCCCAGCATTTT
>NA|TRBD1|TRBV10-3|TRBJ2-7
CAIKTGDSYEQYF
TGTGCCATCAAGACAGGGGATTCCTACGAGCAGTACTTC
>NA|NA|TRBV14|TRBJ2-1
CASSQGISTASSYNEQFF
TGTGCCAGCAGCCAAGGAATTTCGACTGCGAGCTCCTACAATGAGCAGTTCTTC
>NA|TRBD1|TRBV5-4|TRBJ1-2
CASRAGTGKRTF
TGTGCCAGCAGGGCCGGGACAGGGAAACGCACCTTC
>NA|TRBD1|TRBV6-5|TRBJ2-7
CASSYSQGAPYEQYF
TGTGCCAGCAGTTACTCCCAGGGGGCCCCCTACGAGCAGTACTTC
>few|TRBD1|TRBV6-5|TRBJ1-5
CASRQGQGNQPQHF
TGTGCCAGCAGACAGGGACAGGGAAACCAGCCCCAGCATTTT
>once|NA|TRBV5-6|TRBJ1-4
CASSFSAETTNEKLFF
TGTGCCAGCAGCTTCAGTGCAGAAACAACTAATGAAAAACTGTTTTTT
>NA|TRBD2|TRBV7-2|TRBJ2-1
CASSLAAGGQDEQFF
TGTGCCAGCAGCTTAGCGGCGGGGGGGCAGGACGAGCAGTTCTTC
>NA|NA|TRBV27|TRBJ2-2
CASSFQGTGELFF
TGTGCCAGCAGTTTTCAGGGGACCGGGGAGCTGTTTTTT
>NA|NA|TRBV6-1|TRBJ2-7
CASSGPGGGSYEQYF
TGTGCCAGCAGCGGTCCTGGTGGTGGCTCCTACGAGCAGTACTTC
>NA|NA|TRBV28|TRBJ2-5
CASTSHAGLYQETQYF
TGTGCCAGCACCAGCCATGCAGGATTGTACCAAGAGACCCAGTACTTC
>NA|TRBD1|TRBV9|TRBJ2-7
CASSPKGQHYEQYF
TGTGCCAGCAGCCCCAAGGGACAGCACTACGAGCAGTACTTC
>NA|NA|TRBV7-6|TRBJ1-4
CASSLDSVGQLGANEKLFF
TGTGCCAGCAGCTTAGATTCCGTCGGACAGCTTGGGGCTAATGAAAAACTGTTTTTT
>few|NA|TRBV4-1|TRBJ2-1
CASSHGRGSNEQFF
TGCGCCAGCAGCCATGGTCGGGGGAGTAATGAGCAGTTCTTC
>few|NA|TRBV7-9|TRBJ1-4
CASSLTGFNEKLFF
TGTGCCAGCAGCTTAACAGGGTTTAATGAAAAACTGTTTTTT
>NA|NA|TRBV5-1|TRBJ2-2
CASSLGGRTGELFF
TGCGCCAGCAGCTTGGGGGGGCGCACCGGGGAGCTGTTTTTT
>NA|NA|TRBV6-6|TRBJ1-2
CASSQPRGMSYGYTF
TGTGCCAGCAGCCAACCTCGGGGTATGAGCTATGGCTACACCTTC
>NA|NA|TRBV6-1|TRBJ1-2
CASSNEGPWGYTF
TGTGCCAGCAGCAACGAGGGCCCTTGGGGCTACACCTTC
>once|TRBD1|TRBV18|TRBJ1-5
CASSPPRLGTGYQPQHF
TGTGCCAGCTCACCCCCCCGCCTCGGGACAGGGTATCAGCCCCAGCATTTT
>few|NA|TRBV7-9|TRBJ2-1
CASSPGGHEQFF
TGTGCCAGCAGCCCGGGGGGCCATGAGCAGTTCTTC
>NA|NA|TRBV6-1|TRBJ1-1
CASSLNSAEAFF
TGTGCCAGCAGTCTAAACAGTGCTGAAGCTTTCTTT
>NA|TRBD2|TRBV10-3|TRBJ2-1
CAISDVAGGPFEQFF
TGTGCCATCAGTGACGTTGCGGGGGGGCCGTTTGAGCAGTTCTTC
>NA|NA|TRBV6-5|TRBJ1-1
CASRGYGNTEAFF
TGTGCCTCTCGGGGTTACGGGAACACTGAAGCTTTCTTT
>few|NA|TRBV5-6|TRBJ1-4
CASSLGTTTNEKLFF
TGTGCCAGCAGCTTGGGGACAACAACTAATGAAAAACTGTTTTTT
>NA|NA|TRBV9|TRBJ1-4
CASSVEGGLVEKLFF
TGTGCCAGCAGCGTAGAGGGGGGGCTTGTTGAAAAACTGTTTTTT
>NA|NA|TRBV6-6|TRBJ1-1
CASSYPGHPENTEAFF
TGTGCCAGCAGTTACCCAGGACACCCAGAGAACACTGAAGCTTTCTTT
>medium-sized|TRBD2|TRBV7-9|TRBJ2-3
CASSPGTSGGTDTQYF
TGTGCCAGCAGCCCTGGGACTAGCGGGGGCACAGATACGCAGTATTTT
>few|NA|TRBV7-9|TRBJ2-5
CASSRILVGETQYF
TGTGCCAGCAGCCGGATACTAGTCGGGGAGACCCAGTACTTC
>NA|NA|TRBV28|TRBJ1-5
CASIPAGSGNQPQHF
TGTGCCAGCATTCCCGCAGGGTCCGGCAATCAGCCCCAGCATTTT
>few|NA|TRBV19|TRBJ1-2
CASSPQGYGYTF
TGTGCCAGTAGTCCTCAGGGTTATGGCTACACCTTC
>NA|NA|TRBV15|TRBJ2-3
CATSRRQVPVTQYF
TGTGCCACCAGCAGACGACAGGTCCCGGTTACGCAGTATTTT
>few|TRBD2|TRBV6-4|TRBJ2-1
CASSDSLNSGGSYNEQFF
TGTGCCAGCAGTGACTCGTTGAATAGCGGGGGGTCCTACAATGAGCAGTTCTTC
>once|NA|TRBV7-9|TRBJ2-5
CASSPSDSQWETQYF
TGTGCCAGCAGCCCATCGGACAGTCAATGGGAGACCCAGTACTTC
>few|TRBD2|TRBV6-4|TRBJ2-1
CASSGSGDYNEQFF
TGTGCCAGCAGCGGAAGCGGGGACTACAATGAGCAGTTCTTC
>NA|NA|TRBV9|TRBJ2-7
CASSGDISYEQYF
TGTGCCAGCAGCGGAGACATTTCCTACGAGCAGTACTTC
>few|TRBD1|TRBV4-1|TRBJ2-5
CASSPWTGAQETQYF
TGCGCCAGCAGCCCGTGGACAGGGGCCCAAGAGACCCAGTACTTC
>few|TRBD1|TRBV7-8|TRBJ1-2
CASSTGTGNPYGYTF
TGTGCCAGCAGCACCGGGACAGGGAACCCTTATGGCTACACCTTC
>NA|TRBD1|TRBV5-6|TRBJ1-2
CASSLGESGGGYTF
TGTGCCAGCAGCTTGGGGGAATCAGGGGGAGGCTACACCTTC
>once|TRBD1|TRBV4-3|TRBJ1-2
CASSQGTGVGGYTF
TGCGCCAGCAGCCAAGGGACAGGGGTGGGAGGCTACACCTTC
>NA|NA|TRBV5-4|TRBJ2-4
CASSLGGYIQYF
TGTGCCAGCAGCTTAGGGGGTTACATTCAGTACTTC
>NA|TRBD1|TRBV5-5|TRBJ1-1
CASSLGQANTEAFF
TGTGCCAGCAGCCTGGGACAGGCGAACACTGAAGCTTTCTTT
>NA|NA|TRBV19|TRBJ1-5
CAIGERANQPQHF
TGTGCCATCGGGGAGAGAGCAAATCAGCCCCAGCATTTT
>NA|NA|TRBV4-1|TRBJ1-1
CASSPGELMAEAFF
TGCGCCAGCAGCCCCGGGGAGCTAATGGCTGAAGCTTTCTTT
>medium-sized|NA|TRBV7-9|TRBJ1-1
CASSPPRGGNTEAFF
TGTGCCAGCAGCCCCCCCCGCGGGGGGAACACTGAAGCTTTCTTT
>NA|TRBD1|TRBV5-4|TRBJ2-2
CASSQGQGGGELFF
TGTGCCAGCAGCCAGGGACAGGGCGGCGGGGAGCTGTTTTTT
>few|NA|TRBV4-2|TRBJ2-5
CASSQDSNWGGLETQYF
TGTGCCAGCAGCCAAGATTCTAATTGGGGGGGCTTAGAGACCCAGTACTTC
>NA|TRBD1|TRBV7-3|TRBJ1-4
CASSLKYRDSATNEKLFF
TGTGCCAGCAGCCTTAAATATCGGGACAGTGCAACTAATGAAAAACTGTTTTTT
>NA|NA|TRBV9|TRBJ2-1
CASSVAGSAAGEQFF
TGTGCCAGCAGCGTAGCCGGTAGCGCGGCCGGTGAGCAGTTCTTC
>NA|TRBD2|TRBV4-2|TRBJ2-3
CASSQDAGGPDTQYF
TGTGCCAGCAGCCAAGATGCGGGGGGGCCAGATACGCAGTATTTT
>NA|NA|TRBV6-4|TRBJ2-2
CASSSPNTGELFF
TGTGCCAGCAGTTCTCCGAACACCGGGGAGCTGTTTTTT
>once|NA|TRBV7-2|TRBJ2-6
CASSGRLVSGANVLTF
TGTGCCAGCAGCGGGAGACTAGTCTCTGGGGCCAACGTCCTGACTTTC
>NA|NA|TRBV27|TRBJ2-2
CASSLVGGPVLGELFF
TGTGCCAGCAGTTTAGTGGGGGGGCCGGTACTCGGGGAGCTGTTTTTT
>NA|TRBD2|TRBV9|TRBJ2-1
CASSGPGLTYNEQFF
TGTGCCAGCAGCGGCCCGGGACTAACCTACAATGAGCAGTTCTTC
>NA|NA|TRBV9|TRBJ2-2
CASNRGSGELFF
TGTGCCAGCAATCGGGGGAGCGGGGAGCTGTTTTTT
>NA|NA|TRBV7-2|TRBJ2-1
CASSVDRSSYNEQFF
TGTGCCAGCAGCGTCGACAGGAGCTCCTACAATGAGCAGTTCTTC